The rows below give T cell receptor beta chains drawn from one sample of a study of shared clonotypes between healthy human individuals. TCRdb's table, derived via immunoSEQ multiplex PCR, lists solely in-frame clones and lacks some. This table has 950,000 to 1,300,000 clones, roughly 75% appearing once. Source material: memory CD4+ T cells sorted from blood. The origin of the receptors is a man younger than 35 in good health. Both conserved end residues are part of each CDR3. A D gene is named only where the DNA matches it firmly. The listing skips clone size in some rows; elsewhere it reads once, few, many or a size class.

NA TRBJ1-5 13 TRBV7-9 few CASSVDGYQPQHF TGTGCCAGCAGCGTCGACGGATATCAGCCCCAGCATTTT
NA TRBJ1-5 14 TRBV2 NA CASSEDGERQPQHF TGTGCCAGCAGTGAAGACGGGGAGAGACAGCCCCAGCATTTT
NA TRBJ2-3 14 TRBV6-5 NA CASSYGGSGDTQYF TGTGCCAGCAGTTACGGTGGGAGTGGAGATACGCAGTATTTT
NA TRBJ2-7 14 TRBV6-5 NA CASSSGPSSYEQYF TGTGCCAGCAGTTCGGGACCAAGCTCCTACGAGCAGTACTTC
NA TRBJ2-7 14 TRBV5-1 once CASSLGAPYHEQYF TGCGCCAGCAGCTTGGGGGCACCCTACCACGAGCAGTACTTC
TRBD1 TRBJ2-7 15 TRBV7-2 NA CASSSPGGSTYEQYF TGTGCCAGCAGCAGCCCAGGGGGCTCGACCTACGAGCAGTACTTC
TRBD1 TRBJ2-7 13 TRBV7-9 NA CASSFPGQGGKYF TGTGCCAGCAGCTTCCCGGGACAGGGGGGAAAGTACTTC
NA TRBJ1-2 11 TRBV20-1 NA CSARVSYGYTF TGCAGTGCTAGAGTATCTTATGGCTACACCTTC
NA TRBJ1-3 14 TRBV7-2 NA CASSLPTAGNTIYF TGTGCCAGCAGCTTACCGACGGCTGGAAACACCATATATTTT
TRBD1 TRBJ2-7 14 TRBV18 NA CASSTRQGTYEQYF TGTGCCAGCTCAACAAGACAGGGTACCTACGAGCAGTACTTC